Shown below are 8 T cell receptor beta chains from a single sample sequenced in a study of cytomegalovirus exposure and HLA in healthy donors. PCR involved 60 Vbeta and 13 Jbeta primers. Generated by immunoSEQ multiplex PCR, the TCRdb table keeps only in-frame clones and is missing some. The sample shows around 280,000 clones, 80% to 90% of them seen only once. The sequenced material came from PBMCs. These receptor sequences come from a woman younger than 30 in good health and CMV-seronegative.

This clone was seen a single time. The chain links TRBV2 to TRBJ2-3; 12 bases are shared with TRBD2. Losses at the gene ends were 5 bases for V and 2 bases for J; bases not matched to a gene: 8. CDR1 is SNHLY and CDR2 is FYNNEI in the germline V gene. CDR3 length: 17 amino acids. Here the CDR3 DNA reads TGTGCCAGCAGTCCAACGGGGACTAGCGGGCCCACAGATACGCAGTATTTT. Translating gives CASSPTGTSGPTDTQYF.

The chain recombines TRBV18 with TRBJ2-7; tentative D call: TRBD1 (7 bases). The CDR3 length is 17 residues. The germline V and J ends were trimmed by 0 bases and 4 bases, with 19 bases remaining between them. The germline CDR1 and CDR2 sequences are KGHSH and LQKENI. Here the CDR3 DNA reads TGTGCCAGCTCACCACCAGTCCCTCAGGGGGGCCGATACGAGCAGTACTTC. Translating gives CASSPPVPQGGRYEQYF.

The CDR3: CASSSRLSGGSSYEQYF. DNA for the CDR3: TGTGCCAGTAGTTCCCGCCTCAGCGGGGGGAGCTCCTACGAGCAGTACTTC. This rearrangement joins TRBV19 to TRBJ2-7; 9 nucleotides align to TRBD2. The CDR3 length is 17 residues. The V segment lost 5 bases and the J segment 0 bases; nucleotides outside the gene matches: 11. Germline-derived CDR1 and CDR2 are LNHDA and SQIVND (reference sequence). Full variable domain (outside the CDR3, taken from reference TRBV19 and TRBJ2-7): DGGITQSPKYLFRKEGQNVTLSCEQNLNHDAMYWYRQDPGQGLRLIYYSQIVNDFQKGDIAEGYSVSREKKESFPLTVTSAQKNPTAFYLCASSSRLSGGSSYEQYFGPGTRLTVT.

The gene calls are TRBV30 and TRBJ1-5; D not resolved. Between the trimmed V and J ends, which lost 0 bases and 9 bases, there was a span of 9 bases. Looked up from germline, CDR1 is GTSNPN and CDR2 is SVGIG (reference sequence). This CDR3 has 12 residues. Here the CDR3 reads CAWSVTSGPQHF. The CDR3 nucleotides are TGTGCCTGGAGTGTAACTAGTGGGCCCCAGCATTTT.

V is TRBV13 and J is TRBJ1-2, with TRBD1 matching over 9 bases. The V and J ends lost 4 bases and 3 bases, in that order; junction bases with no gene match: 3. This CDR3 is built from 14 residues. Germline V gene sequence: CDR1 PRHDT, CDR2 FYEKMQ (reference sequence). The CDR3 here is CASSYGQGYYGYTF. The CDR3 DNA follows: TGTGCCAGCAGCTACGGACAGGGGTACTATGGCTACACCTTC.

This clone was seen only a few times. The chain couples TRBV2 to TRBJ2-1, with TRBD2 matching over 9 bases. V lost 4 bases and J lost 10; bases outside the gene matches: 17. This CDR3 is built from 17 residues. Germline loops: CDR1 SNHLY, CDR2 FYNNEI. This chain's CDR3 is CASSALPLAGFPKEQFF. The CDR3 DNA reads TGTGCCAGCAGTGCCCTCCCCCTAGCGGGGTTCCCAAAAGAGCAGTTCTTC. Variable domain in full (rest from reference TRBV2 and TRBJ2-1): EPEVTQTPSHQVTQMGQEVILRCVPISNHLYFYWYRQILGQKVEFLVSFYNNEISEKSEIFDDQFSVERPDGSNFTLKIRSTKLEDSAMYFCASSALPLAGFPKEQFFGPGTRLTVL.

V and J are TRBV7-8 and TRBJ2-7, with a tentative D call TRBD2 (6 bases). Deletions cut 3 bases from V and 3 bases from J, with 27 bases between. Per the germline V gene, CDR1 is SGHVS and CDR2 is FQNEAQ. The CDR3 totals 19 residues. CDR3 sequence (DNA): TGTGCCAGCAGCTTCCCTTCGGGACGCATCGTAGGAGGGGACTACGAGCAGTACTTC. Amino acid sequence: CASSFPSGRIVGGDYEQYF.

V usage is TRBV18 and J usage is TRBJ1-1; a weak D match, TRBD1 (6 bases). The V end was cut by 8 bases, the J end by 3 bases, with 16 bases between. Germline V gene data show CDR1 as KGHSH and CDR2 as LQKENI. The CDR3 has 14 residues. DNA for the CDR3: TGTGCCAGCCGTAGGGCCCCAGGGGACACTGAAGCTTTCTTT. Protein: CASRRAPGDTEAFF.